These T cell receptor beta chains were read from a single sample in a study of T cells after yellow fever vaccination. TCRdb recomputed calls from the 5' RACE reads with MiXCR, one row per CDR3 protein. The data hold under 600,000 distinct CDR3 sequences, with approximately 15% observed a single time. The sample here was PBMCs, taken on the day of the yellow fever booster vaccination. These receptors were collected from a man aged 25-45 years who received the YFV17D yellow fever vaccine. CDR3s leave out the opening cysteine and the closing phenylalanine or tryptophan. The order of the fields is CDR3 protein, V gene, D gene, J gene. D genes are given only for firm matches.

ASSQDRGLVRDNEQF | TRBV3-1 | TRBD2 | TRBJ2-1
ATRGTGPRETQY | TRBV15 | . | TRBJ2-5
ASSLGLAEQQF | TRBV5-1 | TRBD2 | TRBJ2-1
ATEREGSGTDTQY | TRBV15 | . | TRBJ2-3
ASRVPSGGETQY | TRBV28 | TRBD2 | TRBJ2-5
ASSDFGVKNTEAF | TRBV6-1 | . | TRBJ1-1
ASSVTSSGGNTGELF | TRBV7-2 | TRBD2 | TRBJ2-2
ASSFLAGIRSNTGELF | TRBV19 | TRBD2 | TRBJ2-2
ASSSPWDTQY | TRBV7-9 | . | TRBJ2-3
ASSTTGTGLVGYT | TRBV18 | TRBD1 | TRBJ1-2
ASRTDGGVYNEQF | TRBV6-1 | TRBD2 | TRBJ2-1
ASHGGNGYT | TRBV27 | . | TRBJ1-2
ASSPGTIHGYT | TRBV18 | . | TRBJ1-2
SARAGNGDTQY | TRBV20-1 | . | TRBJ2-3
ASRGTRARDTQY | TRBV25-1 | . | TRBJ2-3
SALSGGVYNEQF | TRBV20-1 | TRBD2 | TRBJ2-1
SAVQSVRSDTQY | TRBV20-1 | . | TRBJ2-3
ASSLSGEAYEQY | TRBV5-1 | . | TRBJ2-7
SVEVQGGGPQH | TRBV29-1 | . | TRBJ1-5
ASSLVLAGGLGELF | TRBV5-1 | TRBD2 | TRBJ2-2
SASGNPQADTQY | TRBV20-1 | . | TRBJ2-3
ASSLGGTRGTDTQY | TRBV7-6 | . | TRBJ2-3
ASSHRDRVVNEQF | TRBV14 | TRBD1 | TRBJ2-1
ASSFTSGIEQY | TRBV12-3/TRBV12-4 | TRBD2 | TRBJ2-7
ASSLGLTTTNEKLF | TRBV12-3/TRBV12-4 | . | TRBJ1-4
AVEPGLAGVGSPYEQY | TRBV9 | TRBD2 | TRBJ2-7
ASSSRRDRNNEQF | TRBV28 | TRBD1 | TRBJ2-1
ASSSRGGQGFHEQF | TRBV7-9 | . | TRBJ2-1
SAEPRDGNQETQY | TRBV20-1 | . | TRBJ2-5
ASTTQTYNEQF | TRBV12-5 | . | TRBJ2-1
ASRLTGDTEAF | TRBV12-3/TRBV12-4 | TRBD1 | TRBJ1-1
SAREGRDVPTYGTQY | TRBV20-1 | . | TRBJ2-3
SVEDFLAGDVSYEQY | TRBV29-1 | TRBD2 | TRBJ2-7
SARDSQGYNEQF | TRBV20-1 | . | TRBJ2-1
ASSSRVAGRDEQY | TRBV7-2 | TRBD2 | TRBJ2-7
ASSFGHGREKLF | TRBV5-1 | . | TRBJ1-4
ASSGDPAGYNEQF | TRBV5-1 | . | TRBJ2-1
SAPRTANTEAF | TRBV20-1 | . | TRBJ1-1
ASSFAGREEETQY | TRBV5-1 | . | TRBJ2-5
ASSLNIWEKLF | TRBV5-1 | . | TRBJ1-4
ASSPGSGRYEQY | TRBV18 | . | TRBJ2-7
ASSYGGGTEAF | TRBV6-5 | . | TRBJ1-1
ASSLGGTIRETQY | TRBV7-2 | . | TRBJ2-5
ASSLMLAGDTQY | TRBV5-1 | . | TRBJ2-3
AWSVLWGSHEYGYT | TRBV30 | . | TRBJ1-2
ASSDRDRGSYEQY | TRBV9 | TRBD1 | TRBJ2-7